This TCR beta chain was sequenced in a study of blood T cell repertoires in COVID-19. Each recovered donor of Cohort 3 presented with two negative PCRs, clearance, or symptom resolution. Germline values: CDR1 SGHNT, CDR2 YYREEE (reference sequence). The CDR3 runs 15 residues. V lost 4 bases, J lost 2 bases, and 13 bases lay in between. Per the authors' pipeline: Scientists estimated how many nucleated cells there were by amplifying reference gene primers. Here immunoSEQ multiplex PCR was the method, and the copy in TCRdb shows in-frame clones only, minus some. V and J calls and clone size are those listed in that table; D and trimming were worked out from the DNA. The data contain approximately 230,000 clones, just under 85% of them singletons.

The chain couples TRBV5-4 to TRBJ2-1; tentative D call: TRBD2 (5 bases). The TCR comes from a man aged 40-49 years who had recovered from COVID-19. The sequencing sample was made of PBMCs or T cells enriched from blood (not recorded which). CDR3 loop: CASSPRLKAYNEQFF. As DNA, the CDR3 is TGTGCCAGCAGCCCGAGACTAAAGGCCTACAATGAGCAGTTCTTC.